This TCR beta chain was sequenced for a study of blood T cell repertoires in COVID-19. Study-level background: Samples taken during acute and convalescent COVID-19 were collected in the United States, Italy and Spain.

Measured with immunoSEQ multiplex PCR; TCRdb has only the in-frame clones, and not every one. The data show roughly 410,000 clones, around 87% seen once. Germline values: CDR1 SGHAT, CDR2 FQNNGV. This CDR3 has 17 amino acids. J lost 6 bases, V lost 2 bases, and 15 bases had no gene match. The V and J genes are TRBV11-2 and TRBJ2-7; 8 bases are shared with TRBD2. This sequence originates from a woman aged 60-70 years with COVID-19, enrolled during active disease. The sample was peripheral blood. CDR3 coding DNA: TGTGCCAGCAGCTTACTACTCGGGAGGGAGGCCCTGGGCGAGCAGTACTTC. This encodes CASSLLLGREALGEQYF.